These 29 T cell receptor beta chains share one sample of origin, sequenced in a study of blood T cell repertoires in COVID-19. Sequencing was performed with immunoSEQ multiplex PCR; in TCRdb, only in-frame clones are kept and a portion is missing. The top ten hold 25% to 30% of the sample, which has approximately 85,000 clones, about nine tenths seen once. Sequencing input: peripheral blood. The receptor source for this set is a man in his forties or fifties with active or convalescent COVID-19.

This chain links TRBV11-2 with TRBJ2-7; 10 nucleotides agree with TRBD1. Trimming at V came to 3 bases and at J to 2 bases, leaving 4 bases not matched to a gene. Germline values: CDR1 SGHAT, CDR2 FQNNGV. This CDR3 has 15 amino acids. In DNA form, the CDR3 reads TGTGCCAGCAGCTTGGGGGACAGGGGAACCTACGAGCAGTACTTC. Protein: CASSLGDRGTYEQYF.

V is TRBV21-1 and J is TRBJ2-1; the table gives TRBD1 as D, unverified against the DNA. TRBV21-1 is designated a pseudogene. This CDR3 contains 14 residues. CDR3 loop: CASNQDNSYNEQFF. In DNA form, the CDR3 reads TGTGCCAGCAATCAGGACAACTCCTACAATGAGCAGTTCTTC.

V is TRBV10-3 and J is TRBJ2-2; the match to TRBD1 covers 10 bases. Losses at the gene ends were 0 bases for V and 6 bases for J; bases not matched to a gene: 7. The CDR3 consists of 17 residues. Germline V gene sequence: CDR1 ENHRY, CDR2 SYGVKD. In DNA, the CDR3 is TGTGCCATCAGTGAGTCTCCGACAGGGGGCAGGGCCGGGGAGCTGTTTTTT. Its translation: CAISESPTGGRAGELFF.

The gene calls are TRBV19 and TRBJ2-3; tentatively, D is TRBD2 (5 bases). The CDR3 is made up of 13 amino acids. Trimming took off 9 bases at V and 2 bases at J, with 12 bases between the two ends. Germline values: CDR1 LNHDA, CDR2 SQIVND (reference sequence). CDR3 residues: CASASTHTDTQYF. For the CDR3, the DNA is TGTGCCAGCGCTAGCACCCACACAGATACGCAGTATTTT.

The genes are TRBV4-2 and TRBJ2-3; 12 bases align to TRBD2. With 5 bases clipped from V and 4 bases from J, the junction kept 7 bases outside the gene matches. In germline, CDR1 is LGHNA, CDR2 YNFKEQ. The CDR3 runs 16 residues. The CDR3 sequence: CASSSRLAGEADTQYF. CDR3 bases: TGTGCCAGCAGCAGCCGACTAGCGGGAGAAGCAGATACGCAGTATTTT.

CDR3 residues: CASSEYRLALHTQYF. CDR3 DNA sequence: TGTGCCAGCAGTGAATATCGGCTAGCCCTACATACGCAGTATTTT. J is TRBJ2-3 and V is TRBV25-1; tentative D call: TRBD2 (5 bases). V was shortened by 0 bases and J by 7 bases, with 14 bases between the two germline ends. The V gene's germline CDR1 is MGHDK and CDR2 SYGVNS. CDR3 length: 15 amino acids.

V and J are TRBV5-5 and TRBJ2-5; 7 bases agree with TRBD1. The CDR3 length is 14 residues. V lost 1 base and J lost 1; bases outside the gene matches: 1. Germline CDR1 and CDR2: SGHKS and YYEKEE (reference sequence). The CDR3 DNA reads as TGTGCCAGCAGCTTGAGGACAGGCCAAGAGACCCAGTACTTC. Its protein is CASSLRTGQETQYF.

The CDR3 DNA reads TGTGCCAGTGCGGGGGAGGGTCAGCCCCAGCATTTT. It translates to CASAGEGQPQHF. V and J are TRBV2 and TRBJ1-5, with a weak D call TRBD1 (5 bases). Trimming took off 9 bases at V and 6 bases at J, with 12 bases between the two ends. CDR3 length: 12 amino acids. The germline CDR1 and CDR2 sequences are SNHLY and FYNNEI.

The rearrangement joins TRBV7-9 to TRBJ2-7, with 8 positions matching TRBD1. The junction had 4 bases not matched to a gene; V was cut back by 3 bases and J by 3 bases. The germline CDR1 and CDR2 sequences are SEHNR and FQNEAQ (reference sequence). The CDR3 contains 14 residues. The CDR3 DNA reads as TGTGCCAGCAGCTTCTCGGGACAGGTCTACGAGCAGTACTTC. Translated: CASSFSGQVYEQYF.

This chain uses TRBV5-4 with TRBJ2-2; D is undetermined. Germline CDR1 SGHNT, CDR2 YYREEE (reference sequence). V gave up 2 bases and J gave up 0 bases, with 5 bases separating them. The CDR3 is 14 amino acids. The CDR3 loop is CASSFDTNTGELFF. The DNA for the CDR3 is TGTGCCAGCAGCTTCGACACGAACACCGGGGAGCTGTTTTTT.

This chain uses TRBV12-3 or TRBV12-4 with TRBJ1-2, with 7 bases matching TRBD1. The CDR3 contains 13 residues. V dropped 2 bases and J dropped 8; count of bases not matched to a gene: 5. CDR3 nucleotide sequence: TGTGCCAGCAGTTTAAGGGACAGTTGGGGCTACACCTTC. This encodes CASSLRDSWGYTF.

The chain has TRBV5-1 and TRBJ2-6, with 8 bases lining up with TRBD1. After removal of 9 bases from V and 0 bases from J, the junction contained 5 bases not matched to a gene. The CDR3 runs to 15 residues. The germline gives CDR1 SGHRS, CDR2 YFSETQ. The DNA for the CDR3 is TGCGCCACGATGACAGGGGACTCTGGGGCCAACGTCCTGACTTTC. Translating it yields CATMTGDSGANVLTF.

The chain carries TRBV21-1 and TRBJ1-5; the DNA was not compared with TRBD1, the D call given in the table. TRBV21-1 is designated a pseudogene. The CDR3 covers 15 residues. CDR3 in amino acids: CARDRGHMSNQPQHF. The CDR3 nucleotides are TGTGCCAGGGACAGGGGGCACATGAGCAATCAGCCCCAGCATTTT.

This clone was counted a few times. The chain is built from TRBV30 and TRBJ1-6; D is possibly TRBD1 (5 bases). CDR3 length equals 13 residues. Germline V gene data show CDR1 as GTSNPN and CDR2 as SVGIG (reference sequence). V lost 5 bases, J lost 3 bases, and 8 bases lay in between. CDR3 in DNA: TGTGCCTGGTCAGGGAACTATAATTCACCCCTCCACTTT. Translating gives CAWSGNYNSPLHF.

This sequence joins TRBV5-1 and TRBJ2-1; maybe TRBD2 (5 bases). V gave up 4 bases and J gave up 2 bases, with 13 bases separating them. This CDR3 has 15 amino acids. Germline CDR1 and CDR2: SGHRS and YFSETQ. The CDR3 loop reads CASSRGPGTYNEQFF. CDR3 DNA sequence: TGCGCCAGCAGCCGTGGCCCGGGAACCTACAATGAGCAGTTCTTC.

V and J are TRBV5-8 and TRBJ1-1, with a tentative D call TRBD1 (5 bases). The CDR3 length is 12 residues. Germline values: CDR1 SGHTS, CDR2 YDEGEE. V gave up 4 bases and J gave up 8 bases, with 12 bases separating them. The CDR3 loop is CASSLRGIEAFF. The CDR3, as DNA: TGTGCCAGCAGCCTCCGGGGGATCGAAGCTTTCTTT.

This rearrangement joins TRBV7-2 to TRBJ1-2; D is perhaps TRBD1 (6 bases). From germline, CDR1 is SGHTA and CDR2 FQGNSA. V was clipped by 2 bases and J by 7 bases, with 14 bases between them. The CDR3 is made up of 14 amino acids. The CDR3 bases are TGTGCCAGCAGCTTATCCCGGGGGGCGAGTGGCTACACCTTC. The encoded protein is CASSLSRGASGYTF. The full variable domain, in which reference TRBV7-2 and TRBJ1-2 provide the parts outside the CDR3, is GAGVSQSPSNKVTEKGKDVELRCDPISGHTALYWYRQSLGQGLEFLIYFQGNSAPDKSGLPSDRFSAERTGGSVSTLTIQRTQQEDSAVYLCASSLSRGASGYTFGSGTRLTVV.

The chain carries TRBV18 and TRBJ1-2; the D gene is possibly TRBD1 (5 bases). V lost 8 bases to trimming and J lost 2 bases, with 9 bases between them. Germline V gene sequence: CDR1 KGHSH, CDR2 LQKENI. This CDR3 spans 12 amino acids. CDR3 protein: CASVGANYGYTF. DNA of the CDR3: TGTGCCAGCGTTGGGGCGAACTATGGCTACACCTTC.

The chain recombines TRBV29-1 with TRBJ2-2; D is perhaps TRBD1 (5 bases). This CDR3 has 13 residues. The germline V and J ends were trimmed by 4 bases and 3 bases, with 9 bases remaining between them. Germline lookup yields CDR1 SQVTM and CDR2 ANQGSEA. This chain's CDR3 is CSVVAGYTGELFF. The CDR3 DNA reads as TGCAGCGTTGTGGCAGGGTACACCGGGGAGCTGTTTTTT.

The chain joins TRBV18 to TRBJ2-2; 13 nucleotides match TRBD2. With 3 bases clipped from V and 0 bases from J, the junction kept 1 base outside the gene matches. The length of the CDR3 is 17 residues. The germline CDR1 and CDR2 sequences are KGHSH and LQKENI. CDR3 protein: CASSPGLAGTNTGELFF. CDR3 nucleotide sequence: TGTGCCAGCTCACCGGGACTAGCGGGGACGAACACCGGGGAGCTGTTTTTT.

CDR3 DNA: TGCGCCAGCAGGGACAGGGGGAACACTGAAGCTTTCTTT. Encoded protein: CASRDRGNTEAFF. V is TRBV5-1 and J is TRBJ1-1; 9 nucleotides line up with TRBD1. Trimming took 5 bases from V and 1 from J; bases not matched to a gene: 0. This CDR3 has 13 amino acids. Germline assignment: CDR1 SGHRS and CDR2 YFSETQ.

Notes on this clone: Mismatch with germline at one junction end may stem from a read error. This sample includes further DNA sequences coding for the same CDR3. The CDR3 DNA sequence: TGTGCCAGCAGCCTAGCGGGAGATACCGGGGAGCTGTTTTTT. It specifies CASSLAGDTGELFF. This chain uses TRBV7-8 with TRBJ2-2; 10 bases align to TRBD2. Germline V gene sequence: CDR1 SGHVS, CDR2 FQNEAQ. This CDR3 has 14 residues.

The CDR3 DNA sequence: TGTGCCAGCAGTGAAGGACAGAAGACTGGGGGCTACACCTTC. This codes for CASSEGQKTGGYTF. The rearrangement links TRBV6-1 to TRBJ1-2, with D possibly TRBD1 on 5 matching bases. V lost 1 base, J lost 8 bases, and 14 bases lay in between. This CDR3 is 14 amino acids long. Looked up from germline, CDR1 is MNHNS and CDR2 is SASEGT.

The chain carries TRBV25-1 and TRBJ1-3, with D perhaps TRBD1 (5 bases). Per the germline V gene, CDR1 is MGHDK and CDR2 is SYGVNS. The CDR3 length is 15 residues. The germline V and J ends were trimmed by 4 bases and 0 bases, with 10 bases remaining between them. This CDR3 reads CASSGGDDSGNTIYF. The CDR3 nucleotides are TGTGCCAGCAGTGGGGGGGACGACTCTGGAAACACCATATATTTT. The whole variable domain, remainder taken from reference TRBV25-1 and TRBJ1-3, is EADIYQTPRYLVIGTGKKITLECSQTMGHDKMYWYQQDPGMELHLIHYSYGVNSTEKGDLSSESTVSRIRTEHFPLTLESARPSHTSQYLCASSGGDDSGNTIYFGEGSWLTVV.

DNA of the CDR3: TGTGCCAGTGGACAGGGAGTACGAGAAAAACTGTTTTTT. Translated: CASGQGVREKLFF. The V call is TRBV19, the J call TRBJ1-4, with 8 positions matching TRBD1. In germline, CDR1 is LNHDA, CDR2 SQIVND (reference sequence). This CDR3 comprises 13 residues. V shed 8 bases and J 8 bases; nucleotides not matched to a gene: 7.

The chain uses TRBV18 and TRBJ2-7; tentative D call: TRBD1 (5 bases). CDR1 is KGHSH and CDR2 is LQKENI in the germline V gene. The CDR3 spans 12 residues. V gave up 6 bases and J gave up 6 bases, with 12 bases separating them. CDR3 bases: TGTGCCAGCTCTCAGGGTGTTGCCGAGCAGTACTTC. Its protein is CASSQGVAEQYF.

In its sample, this clone was seen once. This sequence joins TRBV10-1 and TRBJ2-2, with 7 positions matching TRBD2. Per the germline V gene, CDR1 is WNHNN and CDR2 is SYGVQD (reference sequence). The CDR3 has 13 amino acids. The trim removed 6 bases at V and 6 bases at J, leaving 4 bases unmatched. CDR3 in amino acids: CASSRDYPGELFF. For the CDR3, the DNA is TGCGCCAGCAGCCGGGACTACCCCGGGGAGCTGTTTTTT.

The chain employs TRBV29-1 and TRBJ2-7; 8 bases map to TRBD1. Germline CDR1 and CDR2: SQVTM and ANQGSEA. The V gene end was trimmed by 6 bases and the J gene end by 3 bases; junction bases not matched to a gene: 4. This CDR3 has 12 amino acids. CDR3 DNA sequence: TGCAGCGTCGTCGGACAGGGCTACGAGCAGTACTTC. Translation gives CSVVGQGYEQYF.

The gene calls are TRBV18 and TRBJ2-7, with D possibly being TRBD1 (6 bases). Trimming removed 5 bases at V and 2 bases at J, with 13 bases between. In germline, CDR1 is KGHSH, CDR2 LQKENI. CDR3 length equals 14 residues. In DNA, the CDR3 is TGTGCCAGCTCATCCGGGACATCGACCTACGAGCAGTACTTC. Amino acids: CASSSGTSTYEQYF.